The rows below give T cell receptor beta chains drawn from one sample of a study of blood T cell repertoires in COVID-19. Profiling relied on immunoSEQ multiplex PCR, and the TCRdb table lists in-frame clones only, not all of them. Here the sample spans around 140,000 clones, roughly 84% being singletons. The sequenced sample was peripheral blood. These receptors were obtained from a young man with COVID-19, enrolled during active disease. Each CDR3 is given with its conserved first and last residue. Fields, in order: clone size, D gene, J gene, V gene, CDR3 DNA, CDR3 protein. D genes are given only for firm matches. For some rows the clone size is stated as once, few or many, or as a class when expanded; others skip it.

-	TRBD1	TRBJ2-7	TRBV6-5	TGTGCCCCCGACAGGGTTTACGAGCAGTACTTC	CAPDRVYEQYF
-	-	TRBJ1-1	TRBV3-1/TRBV3-2	TGTGCCAGCAGCCATAGTCAGGGGTCCACTGAAGCTTTCTTT	CASSHSQGSTEAFF
-	TRBD2	TRBJ2-3	TRBV4-1	TGCGCCAGCAGCCCGGGACTAGCGGGAGGGCCTGATACGCAGTATTTT	CASSPGLAGGPDTQYF
-	-	TRBJ2-5	TRBV3-1/TRBV3-2	TGTGCCAGCAGCCAAGGGCCGACGGGGGAGACCCAGTACTTC	CASSQGPTGETQYF
once	-	TRBJ1-2	TRBV7-2	TGTGCCAGCAACGGCTTTGGACACACGGGCTACACCTTC	CASNGFGHTGYTF
-	-	TRBJ2-1	TRBV6-5	TGTGCCAGTAGAAGGTCGGAGCCATCCTACAATGAGCAGTTCTTC	CASRRSEPSYNEQFF
-	-	TRBJ1-2	TRBV5-8	TGTGCCAGCACCCGAGGGGGTGAACAGACACTCTATGGCTACACCTTC	CASTRGGEQTLYGYTF
-	-	TRBJ2-7	TRBV5-5	TGTGCCAGCACCTCTTGGATCTCGGCAGCGATGTCCTACGAGCAGTACTTC	CASTSWISAAMSYEQYF
-	-	TRBJ1-3	TRBV25-1	TGTGCCAGCAGTGTGTCAGGGTCTGGAAACACCATATATTTT	CASSVSGSGNTIYF
-	TRBD2	TRBJ2-7	TRBV10-3	TGTGCCATCAGTGAGTCGAAGACTAGCGGGAGTAAACGTGGTGAGCAGTACTTC	CAISESKTSGSKRGEQYF
-	TRBD1	TRBJ2-7	TRBV4-2	TGTGCCAGCAGCCAAGCCTTTCCGGACAGGGAGCACGAGCAGTACTTC	CASSQAFPDREHEQYF
-	-	TRBJ1-2	TRBV30	TGTGCCTGGAGTTCAGGGAGGGGCTACACCTTC	CAWSSGRGYTF
once	TRBD2	TRBJ2-1	TRBV19	TGTGCCAGTACTCATGGAGGGACTAGGAGTTATGAGCAGTTCTTC	CASTHGGTRSYEQFF
-	-	TRBJ1-5	TRBV23-1	TGCGCCATCCCTGTCCGGCCCCAGCATTTT	CAIPVRPQHF
-	-	TRBJ2-5	TRBV4-2	TGTGCCAGCAGCCAAGGACAGCCAGAGACCCAGTACTTC	CASSQGQPETQYF
-	-	TRBJ2-2	TRBV9	TGTGCCAGCAGCATCACGGAGGCCGGGGAGCTGTTTTTT	CASSITEAGELFF
-	-	TRBJ2-7	TRBV6-5	TGTGCCAGCAGACAGGGCTGGGAGCAGTACTTC	CASRQGWEQYF
-	TRBD1	TRBJ2-6	TRBV7-9	TGTGCCAGCAGCCCCAAGAGGGGGCCCTACTCTGGGGCCAACGTCCTGACTTTC	CASSPKRGPYSGANVLTF
-	-	TRBJ2-7	TRBV6-5	TGTGCCAGCAGCCAGCAGGGGGAGCAGTACTTC	CASSQQGEQYF
-	TRBD1	TRBJ1-5	TRBV19	TGTGCCAGTACCAAGACAGGGGTGAATCAGCCCCAGCATTTT	CASTKTGVNQPQHF
-	-	TRBJ2-7	TRBV6-6	TGTGCCAGCAGTTACGTCCAGGACGAGCAGTACTTC	CASSYVQDEQYF
-	-	TRBJ2-5	TRBV3-1/TRBV3-2	TGTGCCAGCAGCGCCTCCCTGAGGGGGCAAGAGACCCAGTACTTC	CASSASLRGQETQYF
-	-	TRBJ2-3	TRBV2	TGTGCCAGCAGTGGTCTCCTGGGGGGAGATACGCAGTATTTT	CASSGLLGGDTQYF
once	-	TRBJ2-5	TRBV4-3	TGCGCCAGCAGCCAAGATTCAGGGTTGAGGGAGACCCAGTACTTC	CASSQDSGLRETQYF
-	TRBD1	TRBJ1-4	TRBV5-1	TGCGCCAGCAGCTTGCAAACACAGGGGTTAAATGAAAAACTGTTTTTT	CASSLQTQGLNEKLFF
-	-	TRBJ2-3	TRBV6-4	TGTGCCAGCAGTGAGGACTATTACACAGATACGCAGTATTTT	CASSEDYYTDTQYF
-	TRBD1	TRBJ1-4	TRBV27	TGTGCCAGCAGTTCACAACAGGGGGTTTTTGTTGAAAAACTGTTTTTT	CASSSQQGVFVEKLFF
-	TRBD1	TRBJ2-3	TRBV2	TGTGCCAGCAGTGGGGACAGGTTAGGCACAGATACGCAGTATTTT	CASSGDRLGTDTQYF
-	-	TRBJ2-2	TRBV5-1	TGCGCCAGCAGCTTGGCCCGTGGAGGGAACACCGGGGAGCTGTTTTTT	CASSLARGGNTGELFF
-	-	TRBJ1-1	TRBV2	TGTGCCAGCACACTAAACACTGAAGCTTTCTTT	CASTLNTEAFF
few	TRBD2	TRBJ2-2	TRBV29-1	TGCAGCGTCGCCGGGACTACGGCCGGCGGGGAGCTGTTTTTT	CSVAGTTAGGELFF
-	-	TRBJ2-3	TRBV28	TGTGCCTGCGGGGGCACAGATACGCAGTATTTT	CACGGTDTQYF
once	-	TRBJ2-7	TRBV19	TGTGCCAGTAGTATCTCAGGGGATTACGAGCAGTACTTC	CASSISGDYEQYF
-	-	TRBJ2-2	TRBV4-1	TGCGCCAGCAGCCATCGGACTGGAAACACCGGGGAGCTGTTTTTT	CASSHRTGNTGELFF
-	TRBD1	TRBJ1-5	TRBV7-8	TGTGCCAGCAGAGGACAGGGGAGTCAGCCCCAGCATTTT	CASRGQGSQPQHF
-	-	TRBJ1-2	TRBV6-1	TGTGCCAGCAGTGAAGTGGGCCTTGGCTATGGCTACACCTTC	CASSEVGLGYGYTF
-	-	TRBJ2-1	TRBV7-9	TGTGCCAGCAGCTTAGCCCCCAAAAACAATGAGCAGTTCTTC	CASSLAPKNNEQFF